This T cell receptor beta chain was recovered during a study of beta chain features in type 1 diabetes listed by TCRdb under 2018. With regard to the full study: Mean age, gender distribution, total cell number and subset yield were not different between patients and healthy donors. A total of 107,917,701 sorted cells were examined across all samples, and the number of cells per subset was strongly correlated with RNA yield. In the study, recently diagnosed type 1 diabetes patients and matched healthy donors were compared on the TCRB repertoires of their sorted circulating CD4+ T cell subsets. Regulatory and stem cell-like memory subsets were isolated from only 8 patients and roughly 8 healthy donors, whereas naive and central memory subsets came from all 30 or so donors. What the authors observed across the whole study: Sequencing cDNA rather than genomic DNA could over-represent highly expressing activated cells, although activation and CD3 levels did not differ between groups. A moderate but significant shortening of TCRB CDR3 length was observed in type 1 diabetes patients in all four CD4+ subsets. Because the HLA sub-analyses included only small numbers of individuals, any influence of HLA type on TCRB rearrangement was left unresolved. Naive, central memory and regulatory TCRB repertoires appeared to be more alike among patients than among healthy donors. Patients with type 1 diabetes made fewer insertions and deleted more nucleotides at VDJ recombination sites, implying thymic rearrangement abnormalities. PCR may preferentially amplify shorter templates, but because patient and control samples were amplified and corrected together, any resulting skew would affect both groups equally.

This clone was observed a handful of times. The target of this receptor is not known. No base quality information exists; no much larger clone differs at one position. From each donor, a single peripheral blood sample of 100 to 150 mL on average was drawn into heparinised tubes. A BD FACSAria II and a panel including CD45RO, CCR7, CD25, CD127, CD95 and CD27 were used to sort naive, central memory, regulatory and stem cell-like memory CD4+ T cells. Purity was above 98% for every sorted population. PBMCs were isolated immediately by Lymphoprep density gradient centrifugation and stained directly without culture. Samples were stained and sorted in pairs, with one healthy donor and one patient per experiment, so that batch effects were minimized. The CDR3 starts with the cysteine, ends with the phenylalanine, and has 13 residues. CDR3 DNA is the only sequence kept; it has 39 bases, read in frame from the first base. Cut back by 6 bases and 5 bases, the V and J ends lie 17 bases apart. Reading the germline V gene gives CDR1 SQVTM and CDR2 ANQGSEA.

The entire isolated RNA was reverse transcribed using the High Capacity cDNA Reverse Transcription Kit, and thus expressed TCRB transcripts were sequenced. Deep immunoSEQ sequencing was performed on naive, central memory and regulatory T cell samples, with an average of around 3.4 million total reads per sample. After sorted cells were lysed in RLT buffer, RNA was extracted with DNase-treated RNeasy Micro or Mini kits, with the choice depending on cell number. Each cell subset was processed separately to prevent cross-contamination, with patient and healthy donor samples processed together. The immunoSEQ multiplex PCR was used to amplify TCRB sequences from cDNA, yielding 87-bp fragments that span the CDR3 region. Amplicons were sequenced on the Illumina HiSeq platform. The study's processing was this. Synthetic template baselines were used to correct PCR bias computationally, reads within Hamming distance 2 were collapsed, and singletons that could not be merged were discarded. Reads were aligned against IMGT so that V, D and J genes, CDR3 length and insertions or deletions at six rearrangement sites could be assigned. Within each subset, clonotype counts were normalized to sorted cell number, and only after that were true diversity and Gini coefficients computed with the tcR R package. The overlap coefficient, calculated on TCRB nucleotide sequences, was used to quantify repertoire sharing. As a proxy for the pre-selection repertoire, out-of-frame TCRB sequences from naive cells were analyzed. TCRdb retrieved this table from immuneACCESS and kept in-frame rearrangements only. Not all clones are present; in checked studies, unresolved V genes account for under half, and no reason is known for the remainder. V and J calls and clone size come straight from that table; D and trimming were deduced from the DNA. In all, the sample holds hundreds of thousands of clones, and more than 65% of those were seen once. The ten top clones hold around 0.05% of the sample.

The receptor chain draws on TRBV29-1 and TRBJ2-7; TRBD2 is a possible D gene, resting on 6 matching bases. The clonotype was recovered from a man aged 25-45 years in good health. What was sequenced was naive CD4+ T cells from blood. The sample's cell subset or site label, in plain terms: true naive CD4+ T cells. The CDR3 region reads CSVGGRLADEQYF. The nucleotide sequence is TGCAGCGTGGGGGGACGTCTCGCCGACGAGCAGTACTTC.